Below, 10 T cell receptor beta chains from the same sample are listed, as sequenced in a study of vaccination and CD4 T cells after COVID-19. Treatment described: roughly 11-day PBMC culture with coronavirus spike peptide pools or control peptides (ViraFEST assay). CD4+ T cells that had been cultured provided DNA sequenced with the Oncomine TCR Beta short-read assay. TCRdb re-called the PCR reads through MiXCR, storing one row per CDR3 protein. This table holds some 10,000 distinct CDR3 sequences, roughly 77% found once. These receptors' antigens are unknown. The specimen sequenced was CD4+ T cells from blood, cultured in vitro. These receptors were taken from a human donor who had recovered from COVID-19.

This clonotype was found a few times. The chain has TRBV10-3 and TRBJ1-2; D is unclear. The CDR3 extends over 14 amino acids. From germline, CDR1 is ENHRY and CDR2 SYGVKD. V was cut by 2 bases and J by 4 bases, with 11 bases left in between. This chain's CDR3 is CAISEASRSYGYTF. In DNA, the CDR3 is TGTGCCATCAGTGAGGCCTCAAGGTCCTATGGCTACACCTTC.

A single count supports this clonotype. J is TRBJ2-3 and V is TRBV7-3, with TRBD2 matching over 9 bases. V lost 5 bases to trimming and J lost 4 bases; unmatched junction nucleotides: 13. This CDR3 is built from 17 residues. The germline V gene has CDR1 SGHTA and CDR2 FQGTGA. For the CDR3, the DNA is TGTGCCAGCAGCCCCGCGTGGGTAGCGGGAGTGGCAGATACGCAGTATTTT. This encodes CASSPAWVAGVADTQYF.

The rearrangement joins TRBV7-2 to TRBJ1-2; D is possibly TRBD1 (6 bases). Trimming pared 5 bases from V and 0 bases from J, leaving 13 bases between. The CDR3 extends over 15 amino acids. Germline V gene lookup returns CDR1 SGHTA and CDR2 FQGNSA. The CDR3 loop is CASSLSGTTNYGYTF. DNA for the CDR3: TGTGCCAGCAGCCTATCCGGGACAACTAACTATGGCTACACCTTC.

This chain uses TRBV24-1 with TRBJ1-1; possibly TRBD1 for D (5 bases). Germline lookup yields CDR1 KGHDR and CDR2 SFDVKD. The CDR3 consists of 13 residues. V shed 8 bases and J shed 4 bases, with 13 bases lying between them. The CDR3 spells CATKDSLGTEAFF. CDR3 sequence (DNA): TGTGCCACCAAAGACAGCCTGGGCACTGAAGCTTTCTTT.

This chain links TRBV6-5 with TRBJ1-2, with D possibly matching TRBD1 (6 bases). The V end lost 0 bases, the J end lost 8 bases, and 13 bases lay between the germline ends. The germline V gene has CDR1 MNHEY and CDR2 SVGAGI. The CDR3 is made up of 14 amino acids. The CDR3 protein is CASSYSGAGAGYTF. In nucleotides, the CDR3 is TGTGCCAGCAGTTACTCGGGGGCAGGAGCCGGCTACACCTTC.

This clonotype was observed a few times. The rearrangement links TRBV15 to TRBJ2-7; 9 nucleotides match TRBD2. Germline CDR1 reads LNHNV; CDR2 reads YYDKDF (reference sequence). This CDR3 is built from 15 residues. The trim removed 1 base at V and 2 bases at J, leaving 3 bases unmatched. The CDR3 reads CATSRVASGAYEQYF. The CDR3 nucleotides read TGTGCCACCAGCAGAGTAGCTAGCGGGGCCTACGAGCAGTACTTC.

This clonotype was counted between two and nine times. The chain has TRBV28 and TRBJ2-7; D remains unclear. Trimming took 7 bases from V and 3 from J, leaving 16 bases between them. This CDR3 region has 14 residues. The V gene's germline CDR1 is MDHEN and CDR2 SYDVKM. The CDR3 region is CASTLGTLGYEQYF. The DNA for the CDR3 is TGTGCCAGCACCCTGGGTACATTGGGCTACGAGCAGTACTTC.

This chain joins TRBV20-1 and TRBJ2-5; tentatively, D is TRBD1 (6 bases). Trimming took off 4 bases at V and 5 bases at J, with 14 bases between the two ends. In germline, CDR1 is DFQATT, CDR2 SNEGSKA (reference sequence). The CDR3 sequence is 13 residues long. The DNA of the CDR3 is TGCAGTGCTACGCAGGGGCAAAGGGAGACCCAGTACTTC. Protein product: CSATQGQRETQYF.

This clonotype came up a few times. The chain couples TRBV6-2 or TRBV6-3 to TRBJ2-5; 11 bases fit TRBD2. This CDR3 spans 15 amino acids. Germline lookup yields CDR1 MNHEY and CDR2 SVGEGT. V lost 7 bases and J lost 2; bases outside the gene matches: 6. The CDR3 here is CASTLAGGLQETQYF. The CDR3 DNA follows: TGTGCCAGCACCCTAGCGGGAGGTTTACAAGAGACCCAGTACTTC.

In its sample, this clonotype was seen once. V is TRBV6-2 or TRBV6-3 and J is TRBJ2-5; 8 bases are shared with TRBD1. Looked up from germline, CDR1 is MNHEY and CDR2 is SVGEGT. There are 12 residues in the CDR3. After removal of 6 bases from V and 10 bases from J, the junction contained 7 bases not matched to a gene. In DNA, the CDR3 is TGTGCCAGCAGGTCGACAGGGGAGTTCCAGTACTTC. As protein: CASRSTGEFQYF.